The 7 T cell receptor beta chains below come from one sample, sequenced in a study of PD-1 blockade in classical Hodgkin lymphoma. Each and every patient relapsed after autologous stem cell transplantation, and patients got differing brentuximab vedotin exposure. Profiled with immunoSEQ multiplex PCR; TCRdb holds only in-frame clones, not every one. This table has some 60,000 clones, 75% to 90% appearing once. Sequences were derived from peripheral blood mononuclear cells (PBMCs), sampled at baseline. These receptors all come from a human donor with classical Hodgkin lymphoma.

The V call is TRBV6-6, the J call TRBJ2-3; 7 bases match TRBD2. Germline-derived CDR1 and CDR2 are MNHNY and SVGAGI (reference sequence). The CDR3 is made up of 16 amino acids. The V and J ends lost 10 bases and 0 bases, in that order; junction bases with no gene match: 13. The CDR3 region is CATSRGGTSSTDTQYF. The CDR3 region has the DNA TGTGCCACTTCCCGCGGGGGAACCTCTAGCACAGATACGCAGTATTTT.

This sequence joins TRBV30 and TRBJ2-1, with no clear D. V lost 0 bases and J lost 9, with 12 bases in between. Germline CDR1 GTSNPN, CDR2 SVGIG (reference sequence). The CDR3 sequence is 13 residues long. CDR3 region: CAWSVGQASEQFF. The DNA for the CDR3 is TGTGCCTGGAGTGTTGGTCAGGCGAGTGAGCAGTTCTTC.

The chain uses TRBV19 and TRBJ1-6; no definite D call. The germline V gene has CDR1 LNHDA and CDR2 SQIVND (reference sequence). There are 14 residues in the CDR3. V lost 5 bases to trimming and J lost 11 bases, with 16 bases between them. The CDR3 protein is CASSSGGGFAPLHF. Here the CDR3 DNA reads TGTGCCAGTAGTTCCGGAGGAGGGTTTGCACCCCTCCACTTT.

The count of this clone is one. In nucleotides, the CDR3 is TGTGCCAGCAGCTTAGTCGCGGGGGGGTATTCAGATACGCAGTATTTT. This encodes CASSLVAGGYSDTQYF. The chain combines TRBV7-2 with TRBJ2-3; 9 bases line up with TRBD2. The CDR3 has 16 amino acids. Germline values: CDR1 SGHTA, CDR2 FQGNSA. The V gene end was trimmed by 1 base and the J gene end by 4 bases; junction bases not matched to a gene: 6.

The V call is TRBV19, the J call TRBJ1-2, with D hard to call. CDR1 LNHDA and CDR2 SQIVND come from the germline V gene (reference sequence). The V and J ends lost 5 bases and 5 bases respectively, with 21 bases between them. The CDR3 runs 16 residues. The CDR3 is CASSRTRANGGYGYTF. DNA for the CDR3: TGTGCCAGTAGTCGTACCCGGGCCAACGGCGGATATGGCTACACCTTC.

Sample share makes this clone medium-sized. Other DNA variants within this sample encode the same CDR3. V gene TRBV28 combines with J gene TRBJ1-6, with D perhaps matching TRBD1 (5 bases). CDR1 MDHEN and CDR2 SYDVKM come from the germline V gene. This CDR3 region has 14 residues. Trimming removed 6 bases from V and 6 bases from J, with 12 bases in between. The CDR3 here is CASRIQAFNSPLHF. CDR3 nucleotide sequence: TGTGCCAGCAGAATACAGGCCTTTAATTCACCCCTCCACTTT.

The chain combines TRBV6-5 with TRBJ1-2; no reliable D call. The CDR3 is made up of 14 amino acids. V was clipped by 0 bases and J by 4 bases, with 9 bases between them. CDR1 is MNHEY, CDR2 SVGAGI, per germline. CDR3 in amino acids: CASSYSVGSYGYTF. CDR3 sequence (DNA): TGTGCCAGCAGTTACTCGGTGGGGTCCTATGGCTACACCTTC.